This TCR beta chain was profiled in a study of blood T cell repertoires in COVID-19. Using immunoSEQ multiplex PCR, the repertoire was profiled, and TCRdb retains in-frame clones only, with some absent. This sample has 130,000 or so clones, with 84% found just once. CDR3 length: 13 amino acids. In germline, CDR1 is SGHTA, CDR2 FQGNSA. V lost 1 base and J 5 bases, leaving 7 bases between the germline ends. The clonotype was recovered from a woman in her forties or fifties with acute COVID-19. The chain carries TRBV7-2 and TRBJ2-3; D is undetermined. The sample comprised PBMCs or T cells enriched from blood (not recorded which). The CDR3 DNA follows: TGTGCCAGCAGCTTAGTCCCAGGAGATACGCAGTATTTT. Translated, it gives CASSLVPGDTQYF.